A selection of T cell receptor beta chains follows, all from one sample in a study of blood T cell repertoires in COVID-19. TCRdb's copy holds only in-frame clones and misses some; the assay was immunoSEQ multiplex PCR. The sample lists approximately 30,000 clones, roughly 91% occurring once. The specimen sequenced was peripheral blood. These receptors were obtained from a man aged 70-80 years with active or convalescent COVID-19. CDR3s include the opening cysteine and the closing phenylalanine or tryptophan. D genes are given only for firm matches. Some rows have no size entry. The others give once, few or many, or a class for an expanded clone.

D gene	V gene	J gene	clone size	CDR3 length	CDR3 DNA	CDR3 protein
.	TRBV30	TRBJ1-1	.	13	TGTGCTCGGAGTTCATGGAGGAACACTGAAGCTTTCTTT	CARSSWRNTEAFF
TRBD1	TRBV4-2	TRBJ2-6	.	18	TGTGCCAGCAGCCCCGCCATTGGGACAGGGACTGGGGCCAACGTCCTGACTTTC	CASSPAIGTGTGANVLTF
.	TRBV27	TRBJ1-5	.	13	TGTGCCAGCAGTTTATCAATGGGAGGTCCCCAGCATTTT	CASSLSMGGPQHF
.	TRBV5-1	TRBJ1-6	.	14	TGCGCCAGCAGCTTACAGGGATTGGGATCACCCCTCCACTTT	CASSLQGLGSPLHF
TRBD1	TRBV7-9	TRBJ1-4	.	14	TGTGCCAGCAGCTCGGGACAGTTTAATGAAAAACTGTTTTTT	CASSSGQFNEKLFF
.	TRBV19	TRBJ1-1	.	15	TGTGCCAGTAGTATTTGGGAGGGAGGAAACACTGAAGCTTTCTTT	CASSIWEGGNTEAFF
TRBD1	TRBV27	TRBJ1-6	.	19	TGTGCCAGCAGTTACCGACAGGGCGAAAGTAGTTCCTATAATTCACCCCTCCACTTT	CASSYRQGESSSYNSPLHF
.	TRBV5-1	TRBJ1-1	.	14	TGCGCCAGCAGCATTGGGGGCGGGAACACTGAAGCTTTCTTT	CASSIGGGNTEAFF
.	TRBV27	TRBJ2-7	once	15	TGTGCCAGCAGTACTAGCAGTGGGGCCCTCTACGAGCAGTACTTC	CASSTSSGALYEQYF
TRBD1	TRBV10-3	TRBJ1-2	.	12	TGTGCCATCAGGGGACAGGGGAATGGCTACACCTTC	CAIRGQGNGYTF
.	TRBV27	TRBJ1-1	.	14	TGTGCCAGCAGTTTAAGGGAGGGGGGCACTGAAGCTTTCTTT	CASSLREGGTEAFF
TRBD2	TRBV18	TRBJ2-2	few	17	TGTGCCAGCTCACCAGCTAGCGGGGGCCCGAACACCGGGGAGCTGTTTTTT	CASSPASGGPNTGELFF
.	TRBV28	TRBJ1-2	.	15	TGTGCCAGCAGTTTATGGCGGGTGAAGGGGGAGGGCTACACCTTC	CASSLWRVKGEGYTF
.	TRBV5-1	TRBJ1-4	.	15	TGCGCCAGCAGCATCGAGGGAGGGCGGAATGAAAAACTGTTTTTT	CASSIEGGRNEKLFF
TRBD1	TRBV10-3	TRBJ1-2	.	12	TGTGCCACCACGAGACAGGGGTATGGCTACACCTTC	CATTRQGYGYTF
TRBD1	TRBV6-1	TRBJ1-5	.	18	TGTGCCAGCAGTGCCCGGGACAGGGCTCGTCGTAGCAATCAGCCCCAGCATTTT	CASSARDRARRSNQPQHF
.	TRBV19	TRBJ1-6	.	14	TGTGCCAGTAGCCCCTGGGGGGAGAATTCACCCCTCCACTTT	CASSPWGENSPLHF
.	TRBV6-4	TRBJ1-2	.	14	TGTGCCAGCAGTGAAACAGGGCTTAGCTATGGCTACACCTTC	CASSETGLSYGYTF
.	TRBV6-6	TRBJ1-3	once	15	TGTGCCAGCAGTCTACAGGGAAACTCTGGAAACACCATATATTTT	CASSLQGNSGNTIYF
.	TRBV28	TRBJ1-2	.	12	TGTGCCAGCAGCTCGGGGGGTTATGGCTACACCTTC	CASSSGGYGYTF
TRBD1	TRBV29-1	TRBJ2-3	.	15	TGCAGCGGGGGGGACAGGGGGCCTGGCACAGATACGCAGTATTTT	CSGGDRGPGTDTQYF
.	TRBV7-2	TRBJ2-1	once	15	TGTGCCAGCAGCTTAGTGGTTGCGCAGGGGTTGGAGCAGTTCTTC	CASSLVVAQGLEQFF
.	TRBV4-1	TRBJ1-2	.	15	TGCGCCAGCAGCCTCCGGGGAGCGGCTAACTATGGCTACACCTTC	CASSLRGAANYGYTF
TRBD1	TRBV25-1	TRBJ1-6	.	14	TGTGCCAGCAGTCGGACAGGGGTGAATTCACCCCTCCACTTT	CASSRTGVNSPLHF
.	TRBV5-4	TRBJ1-2	.	14	TGTGCCAGCAGCCCGGGCGGGCAGGACTATGGCTACACCTTC	CASSPGGQDYGYTF
.	TRBV4-1	TRBJ2-1	few	14	TGCGCCAGCAGCCAAGACCCGCGGTACAATGAGCAGTTCTTC	CASSQDPRYNEQFF
.	TRBV6-5	TRBJ1-1	.	13	TGTGCCAGCGCGACGCTAGGGAACACTGAAGCTTTCTTT	CASATLGNTEAFF
TRBD1	TRBV2	TRBJ1-1	few	14	TGTGCCAGCAGTCGACAGGGGGGTAACACTGAAGCTTTCTTT	CASSRQGGNTEAFF
TRBD1	TRBV5-1	TRBJ1-4	.	15	TGCGCCAGCAGCTTTGACAGGGGTCGAGGAGAAAAACTGTTTTTT	CASSFDRGRGEKLFF
.	TRBV12-3/TRBV12-4	TRBJ1-2	.	12	TGTGCCAGCAGCACTACAGGGCTGGGCTACACCTTC	CASSTTGLGYTF
TRBD1	TRBV5-1	TRBJ2-7	.	14	TGCGCCAGCAGCCCGGACAGGGCGTCCTACGAGCAGTACTTC	CASSPDRASYEQYF
.	TRBV28	TRBJ2-1	few	12	TGTGCCAGCAGGGGGCCCTACAATGAGCAGTTCTTC	CASRGPYNEQFF
.	TRBV6-2/TRBV6-3	TRBJ1-2	.	15	TGTGCCAGCAGTTACGCGGGAGGCCGAAGCTATGGCTACACCTTC	CASSYAGGRSYGYTF
TRBD1	TRBV14	TRBJ1-4	few	17	TGTGCCAGCAGCCAATCCCTTGGGACAGGTCTGAATGAAAAACTGTTTTTT	CASSQSLGTGLNEKLFF
TRBD1	TRBV24-1	TRBJ2-3	once	16	TGTGCCACCAGTGATTTCTCGAGACAGGGTTTCGGTACGCAGTATTTT	CATSDFSRQGFGTQYF
.	TRBV5-1	TRBJ2-2	.	15	TGCGCCAGCAGCTTCGCCGGGGTTGACACCGGGGAGCTGTTTTTT	CASSFAGVDTGELFF
.	TRBV5-1	TRBJ1-1	.	14	TGCGCCAGCAGCTTGTCAGGGGAAGACACTGAAGCTTTCTTT	CASSLSGEDTEAFF
.	TRBV5-6	TRBJ2-1	.	13	TGTGCCAGCAGCGGCCGGGGTAGAGACGAGCAGTTCTTC	CASSGRGRDEQFF
TRBD1	TRBV5-4	TRBJ2-7	.	15	TGTGCCAGCAGTTTTCCGGGGACAGGGAGGAACGAGCAGTACTTC	CASSFPGTGRNEQYF
.	TRBV5-1	TRBJ1-2	.	14	TGCGCCAGCAAAAGGGACAATACTAACTATGGCTACACCTTC	CASKRDNTNYGYTF
TRBD1	TRBV5-1	TRBJ1-4	.	13	TGCGCCAGTGCCGGGACAGCTAATGAAAAACTGTTTTTT	CASAGTANEKLFF
.	TRBV4-1	TRBJ2-6	once	15	TGCGCCAGCAGCCAAGTAGTCTCTGGGGCCAACGTCCTGACTTTC	CASSQVVSGANVLTF
TRBD1	TRBV27	TRBJ1-2	.	14	TGTGCCAGCAGTGCCGGGACAGGGTACTATGGCTACACCTTC	CASSAGTGYYGYTF
.	TRBV5-1	TRBJ1-1	.	14	TGCGCCAGCAGCTCATTACAGGGGAACACTGAAGCTTTCTTT	CASSSLQGNTEAFF
TRBD1	TRBV19	TRBJ1-1	once	15	TGTGCCAGTAGTAGACGACAGGGAACGAACACTGAAGCTTTCTTT	CASSRRQGTNTEAFF
.	TRBV11-2	TRBJ2-3	.	15	TGTGCCAGCAGCTTAGCGGCAGGGCTCACAGATACGCAGTATTTT	CASSLAAGLTDTQYF
TRBD1	TRBV24-1	TRBJ2-7	.	16	TGTGCCACCAGTGCCTCATCTCCGGGACAGGGGGACGAGCAGTACTTC	CATSASSPGQGDEQYF
.	TRBV28	TRBJ2-2	few	15	TGTGCCAGCAGTTTGCGGCAGGGGCTGTCCGGGGAGCTGTTTTTT	CASSLRQGLSGELFF
.	TRBV28	TRBJ1-4	.	14	TGTGCCAGCAGTTTCCCGGGTCGAGATGAAAAACTGTTTTTT	CASSFPGRDEKLFF
TRBD2	TRBV10-3	TRBJ2-3	.	14	TGTGCCATCGGTAGCGGGGGGACCACAGATACGCAGTATTTT	CAIGSGGTTDTQYF
.	TRBV29-1	TRBJ1-1	.	14	TGCAGCGTTGCCGAGGTCAGAGGGAGGAAAAAAGCTTTCTTT	CSVAEVRGRKKAFF
.	TRBV5-1	TRBJ1-2	.	13	TGCGCCAGCAGCCCCGAAGGGGACTATGGCTACACCTTC	CASSPEGDYGYTF
.	TRBV28	TRBJ1-1	.	15	TGTGCCAGCAGTCCCCGGGGGGGGTCGAACACTGAAGCTTTCTTT	CASSPRGGSNTEAFF
TRBD2	TRBV9	TRBJ2-7	.	14	TGTGCCAGCAGCCCCAGCGGGAGCTCCTACGAGCAGTACTTC	CASSPSGSSYEQYF
TRBD1	TRBV5-4	TRBJ1-1	.	17	TGTGCCAGCACCTCGGTGGGGACAGGGAATCGAGGCACTGAAGCTTTCTTT	CASTSVGTGNRGTEAFF
.	TRBV19	TRBJ1-3	.	16	TGTGCCAGTAGTAGAACGGGAGTCGGATCTGGAAACACCATATATTTT	CASSRTGVGSGNTIYF
.	TRBV4-1	TRBJ2-7	.	12	TGCGCCAGCAGCCAGATACAGGGTGCGAAGTACTTC	CASSQIQGAKYF
TRBD1	TRBV7-9	TRBJ2-1	.	15	TGTGCCAGCAGCTTAGGACAGGGACGGGCAATCGAGCAGTTCTTC	CASSLGQGRAIEQFF
TRBD1	TRBV30	TRBJ2-7	.	14	TGTGCCTGGGGTATGCTCGGACAGGTCTACGAGCAGTACTTC	CAWGMLGQVYEQYF
TRBD1	TRBV7-6	TRBJ2-3	.	15	TGTGCCAGCAGCCCCAGGGGGTTACTCACAGATACGCAGTATTTT	CASSPRGLLTDTQYF